Listed below are T cell receptor beta chains from one sample, sequenced in a study of cytomegalovirus exposure and HLA in healthy donors. Here immunoSEQ multiplex PCR was the method, and the copy in TCRdb shows in-frame clones only, minus some. Reported are roughly 120,000 clones; the ten largest clones contain 3% to 4.5%. The sequenced sample consisted of PBMCs. The receptors were gathered from a man aged 18 to 30 in good health and CMV-seronegative. Each CDR3 is given with its conserved first and last residue. A D gene is named only where the DNA matches it firmly.

D gene | J gene | V gene | CDR3 DNA | CDR3 protein
TRBD1 | TRBJ1-2 | TRBV5-4 | TGTGCCAGCAGCTTGGGGGGGACAGTTCGGGGCTATGGCTACACCTTC | CASSLGGTVRGYGYTF
TRBD1 | TRBJ1-2 | TRBV7-3 | TGTGCCAGCAGCCCGGGACAGTTAGCTAACTATGGCTACACCTTC | CASSPGQLANYGYTF
TRBD1 | TRBJ1-3 | TRBV6-6 | TGTGCCAGCAGACGGGACAGGGGAGGGGACACCATATATTTT | CASRRDRGGDTIYF
TRBD2 | TRBJ2-1 | TRBV7-9 | TGTGCCAGCACCGCTAGCGGTTACAATGAGCAGTTCTTC | CASTASGYNEQFF
TRBD1 | TRBJ2-3 | TRBV7-9 | TGTGCCAGCAGCTTATGGCGACAGGGGAAGGCGCAGTATTTT | CASSLWRQGKAQYF
NA | TRBJ1-1 | TRBV5-1 | TGCGCCAGCACAGCGGGACATCAAGGGGGCACTGAAGCTTTCTTT | CASTAGHQGGTEAFF
NA | TRBJ2-5 | TRBV15 | TGTGCCACCAGCAGAGGCCCCGGGGGGACCCAGTACTTC | CATSRGPGGTQYF
TRBD1 | TRBJ1-2 | TRBV27 | TGTGCCAGCAGTCCGACTTCGACAGGGAATCTAGGTGGCTACACCTTC | CASSPTSTGNLGGYTF
NA | TRBJ1-1 | TRBV5-4 | TGTGCCAGCAGCCTCGGGGATCAGGTACGGTTCGCTTTCTTT | CASSLGDQVRFAFF
NA | TRBJ1-1 | TRBV29-1 | TGCAGCGCCAAGGGGGGGAGCATGGACACTGAAGCTTTCTTT | CSAKGGSMDTEAFF
NA | TRBJ2-2 | TRBV9 | TGTGCCAGCAGCCCGAGGACGGGGGCCGGGGAGCTGTTTTTT | CASSPRTGAGELFF
NA | TRBJ1-5 | TRBV27 | TGTGCCAGTGGGACGGACTATAATCAGCCCCAGCATTTT | CASGTDYNQPQHF
TRBD1 | TRBJ2-3 | TRBV2 | TGTGCCAGCAGTGGACAGGGTACTAGCACAGATACGCAGTATTTT | CASSGQGTSTDTQYF
NA | TRBJ1-1 | TRBV4-2 | TGTGCCAGCAGCCAAGATAGCCCCGGGGGGCTGAAAGCTTTCTTT | CASSQDSPGGLKAFF
TRBD1 | TRBJ2-1 | TRBV5-4 | TGTGCCAGCAGCCCACAAGGGGGCCCATACAATGAGCAGTTCTTC | CASSPQGGPYNEQFF
NA | TRBJ1-1 | TRBV5-8 | TGTGCCAGCAGCTTTTCCTTGAACACTGAAGCTTTCTTT | CASSFSLNTEAFF
NA | TRBJ2-7 | TRBV6-6 | TGTGCCAGCAAGGTGAGGGCCAACTCCTACGAGCAGTACTTC | CASKVRANSYEQYF
NA | TRBJ2-7 | TRBV6-5 | TGTGCCAGCAAGGCGGGGGCCCCCTACGAGCAGTACTTC | CASKAGAPYEQYF
NA | TRBJ1-6 | TRBV5-1 | TGCGCCAGCAGCCTGAATGAGCCCTATAATTCACCCCTCCACTTT | CASSLNEPYNSPLHF
NA | TRBJ1-6 | TRBV9 | TGTGCCAGCAGCGCTACAGGAGCTTCACCCCTCCACTTT | CASSATGASPLHF
NA | TRBJ1-1 | TRBV14 | TGTGCCAGCAGAATGGCAGGGGTACTGGACACTGAAGCTTTCTTT | CASRMAGVLDTEAFF
NA | TRBJ1-2 | TRBV28 | TGTGCCAGCAGCAGTGGTCACCCCGTATTAGGCTACACCTTC | CASSSGHPVLGYTF
TRBD2 | TRBJ2-7 | TRBV6-1 | TGTGCCAGCAGTGCTAGCGGGAGCGTCCCCTCCTACGAGCAGTACTTC | CASSASGSVPSYEQYF
NA | TRBJ2-1 | TRBV5-1 | TGCGCCAGTTCCAGGGGTAATGAGCAGTTCTTC | CASSRGNEQFF
TRBD1 | TRBJ1-6 | TRBV10-3 | TGTGCCATCCGGACAGGGAACAATTCACCCCTCCACTTT | CAIRTGNNSPLHF
NA | TRBJ2-1 | TRBV29-1 | TGCAGCGTTGCGGGGGACTCTGAGCAGTTCTTC | CSVAGDSEQFF
NA | TRBJ2-1 | TRBV7-2 | TGTGCCAGCAGCTTCGGGACAACATTTTACAATGAGCAGTTCTTC | CASSFGTTFYNEQFF
NA | TRBJ2-1 | TRBV7-9 | TGTGCCAGCACTATGAGCGTGGGGGGACTTTACAATGAGCAGTTCTTC | CASTMSVGGLYNEQFF
NA | TRBJ2-7 | TRBV6-1 | TGTGCCAGCAGCGGCGACGGGTCCTACGAGCAGTACTTC | CASSGDGSYEQYF
NA | TRBJ1-1 | TRBV2 | TGTGCCAGCGAGGAGGAAGGGAACACTGAAGCTTTCTTT | CASEEEGNTEAFF
NA | TRBJ2-5 | TRBV19 | TGTGCCAGTAGTATATCTGGGGGCGGGGAGACCCAGTACTTC | CASSISGGGETQYF
NA | TRBJ1-4 | TRBV15 | TGTGCCACCAGCAGCGGGGGTAACTATGAAAAACTGTTTTTT | CATSSGGNYEKLFF
TRBD1 | TRBJ1-1 | TRBV27 | TGTGCCAGCAGCCCCAGGACAGGGCCATTTGGCACTGAAGCTTTCTTT | CASSPRTGPFGTEAFF
NA | TRBJ2-7 | TRBV19 | TGTGCCAGTAGTATAGCCGACAGTGGCGAGCAGTACTTC | CASSIADSGEQYF
TRBD1 | TRBJ1-2 | TRBV5-6 | TGTGCCAGCAGCGGGGGCGAGGGGGCGAGCTATGGCTACACCTTC | CASSGGEGASYGYTF
NA | TRBJ1-4 | TRBV13 | TGTGCCAGCAGCTTAGGAGAACAGGGAGTGGGAAAACTGTTTTTT | CASSLGEQGVGKLFF
NA | TRBJ2-3 | TRBV5-1 | TGCGCCAGCAGCTTGGATAGTCCTAGCACAGATACGCAGTATTTT | CASSLDSPSTDTQYF
NA | TRBJ1-6 | TRBV5-1 | TGCGCCAGCAGCTTCACCCAGGGCCGTAATTCACCCCTCCACTTT | CASSFTQGRNSPLHF
NA | TRBJ2-2 | TRBV11-3 | TGTGCCAGCAGCCCCGACTTCAACACCGGGGAGCTGTTTTTT | CASSPDFNTGELFF